The present TCR beta chain was sequenced within a study of OX40 agonist ivuxolimab in advanced cancers. Study-level information: Prior therapy, whether anti-PD-1, anti-PD-L1 or anti-CTLA-4, was allowed, and roughly 40% had some. Findings and limits, study-wide: Mean expanded clone counts were higher in CD8+ than CD4+ T cells.

This clone was detected once. Its antigen is currently unknown. Assay used: immunoSEQ multiplex PCR; TCRdb lists only in-frame clones, some missing. The sample has approximately 64,000 clones; roughly 90% are singletons. The germline CDR1 and CDR2 sequences are SGHRS and YFSETQ. The V gene end was trimmed by 4 bases and the J gene end by 6 bases; junction bases not matched to a gene: 6. The CDR3 runs 14 residues. The rearrangement uses TRBV5-1 and TRBJ2-7; 11 bases line up with TRBD2. This TCR was recovered from an adult with an advanced solid tumor such as melanoma, head and neck, liver or kidney cancer. The sequencing used CD4+ or CD8+ T cells sorted from blood, collected in a trial of the OX40 agonist ivuxolimab. This chain's CDR3 is CASSPGLAVGEQYF. The CDR3, as DNA: TGCGCCAGCAGCCCGGGACTAGCGGTGGGCGAGCAGTACTTC.